The clone carrying this T cell receptor (beta chain) was found once. Its antigen is unknown. At deep level, the assay was performed. Genomic DNA of every subset was divided equally among multiple immunoSEQ plates. Original handling: ImmunoSEQ output held junction-only sequences without quality scores, so filtering differed. Sequencing was performed with immunoSEQ multiplex PCR; in TCRdb, only in-frame clones are kept and a portion is missing. The V and J calls and clone size were taken over from that table, and D and trimming were inferred from the DNA. The table lists approximately 1.5 million clones, around 98% of them singletons, with 0.4% to 0.45% in the top ten. This record comes from a study of shared clonotypes between healthy human individuals. Study findings and constraints: A handful of donors held about 5% of naive CD4 clonotypes in common.

The CDR3 loop spans 15 amino acids. V was shortened by 3 bases and J by 3 bases, with 15 bases between the two germline ends. The germline V gene encodes CDR1 SGDLS and CDR2 YYNGEE. The sequenced sample was naive CD4+ T cells sorted from blood. The subset denotes: CD45RA+ positively selected. The TCR comes from a young man in good health. The gene calls are TRBV9 and TRBJ1-1; possibly TRBD1 for D (6 bases). CDR3 bases: TGTGCCAGCAGCGCCACCGGGACATCTGACACTGAAGCTTTCTTT. Translated, it gives CASSATGTSDTEAFF. The full variable domain, with the rest looked up from reference TRBV9 and TRBJ1-1, is DSGVTQTPKHLITATGQRVTLRCSPRSGDLSVYWYQQSLDQGLQFLIQYYNGEERAKGNILERFSAQQFPDLHSELNLSSLELGDSALYFCASSATGTSDTEAFFGQGTRLTVV.